Relative to its sample, the clone carrying this T cell receptor beta chain is medium-sized. The antigen is not known. The repertoire was sequenced with immunoSEQ multiplex PCR; TCRdb's copy has only in-frame clones and lacks some. The sample records 50,000 to 65,000 clones, 85% to 90% being singletons. The data derive from a study of T cells after posttransplantation cyclophosphamide. Study-level findings and limits: Recipient CMV seropositivity and CMV reactivation strongly tracked TRB clonality. Tissue-infiltrating T cells from skin or gut overlapped little with blood T cells. Donor CD8+ memory clones often dominated recipient blood repertoires at later times.

The CDR3 is made up of 12 amino acids. Germline-derived CDR1 and CDR2 are ENHRY and SYGVKD. V dropped 6 bases and J dropped 3 bases, with 8 bases sitting between them. The sequenced sample was PBMCs. The TCR comes from a man aged 25-40 years with a blood cancer, CMV-positive, and with a related stem cell donor. The chain is built from TRBV10-3 and TRBJ1-2, with D maybe TRBD1 (5 bases). CDR3 in amino acids: CAIRWGDYGYTF. For the CDR3, the DNA is TGTGCCATCAGATGGGGGGACTATGGCTACACCTTC.